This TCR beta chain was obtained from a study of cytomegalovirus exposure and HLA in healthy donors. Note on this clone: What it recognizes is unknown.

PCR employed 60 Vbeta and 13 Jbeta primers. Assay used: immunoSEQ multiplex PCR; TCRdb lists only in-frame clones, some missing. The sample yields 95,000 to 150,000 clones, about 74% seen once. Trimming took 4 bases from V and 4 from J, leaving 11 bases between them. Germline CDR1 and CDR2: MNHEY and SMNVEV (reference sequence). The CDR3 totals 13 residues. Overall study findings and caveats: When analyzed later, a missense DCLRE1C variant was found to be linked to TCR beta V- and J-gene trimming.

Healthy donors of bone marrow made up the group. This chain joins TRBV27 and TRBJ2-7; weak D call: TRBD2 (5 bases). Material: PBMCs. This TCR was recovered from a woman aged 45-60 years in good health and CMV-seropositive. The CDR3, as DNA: TGTGCCAGCAGTTGGCGGGTTTCGTACGAGCAGTACTTC. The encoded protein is CASSWRVSYEQYF.